Below are 11 T cell receptor beta chains sequenced from a single sample in a study of T cells in localized non-small cell lung cancer (dated by TCRdb to 2018 to 2020). Receptor libraries were prepared by the immunoSEQ multiplex PCR assay. The table comes from immuneACCESS by way of TCRdb, which keeps in-frame sequences with V and J called. Part of the clones is missing from these tables; in studies checked, under half for an unresolved V gene and the rest for unknown reasons. This sample is represented by about 72,000 clones; around 85% of them were singletons. The ten largest clonotypes hold 1% to 1.5% of the sample. The sample in question was peripheral blood, obtained before any cancer treatment. These receptors came from a female donor aged 60 or older with stage I lung adenocarcinoma.

V is TRBV9 and J is TRBJ2-1, with D perhaps matching TRBD2 (6 bases). Trimming cost V 1 base and J 4 bases, with 15 bases left between them. The CDR3 has 16 amino acids. CDR1 and CDR2 from the germline V gene are SGDLS and YYNGEE. CDR3 coding DNA: TGTGCCAGCAGCGTACAAGCGGGCGAGACATACAATGAGCAGTTCTTC. It translates to CASSVQAGETYNEQFF.

V and J are TRBV7-2 and TRBJ1-2; TRBD1 agrees at 9 bases. The germline CDR1 and CDR2 sequences are SGHTA and FQGNSA. V shed 2 bases and J 6 bases; nucleotides not matched to a gene: 7. The CDR3 covers 15 residues. CDR3 sequence (DNA): TGTGCCAGCAGCTTAAGTCCCGGACAGGGGCATGGCTACACCTTC. This translates into CASSLSPGQGHGYTF.

Remarks on this clone: At one end the junction does not follow the germline gene, possibly because of a read error. The V and J genes are TRBV11-2 and TRBJ1-4; D is unresolved. The germline CDR1 and CDR2 sequences are SGHAT and FQNNGV. This CDR3 comprises 12 residues. In nucleotides, the CDR3 is TGTGCCAGCAGCTTACTGGTCTCCGGACCAGTTTTT. It is translated as CASSLLVSGPVF.

This clone came up a few times. This rearrangement joins TRBV28 to TRBJ1-2; D remains ambiguous. The ends were cut back, 4 bases at V and 1 base at J, with 10 bases in the middle. CDR3 length: 14 amino acids. Germline CDR1 reads MDHEN; CDR2 reads SYDVKM. CDR3 nucleotide sequence: TGTGCCAGCAGTTCCTCCCCCATTAACTATGGCTACACCTTC. Its protein product is CASSSSPINYGYTF.

The rearrangement joins TRBV9 to TRBJ2-1; TRBD2 matches at 10 bases. CDR3 length: 14 residues. Per germline, CDR1 SGDLS and CDR2 YYNGEE. The V gene end was trimmed by 0 bases and the J gene end by 10 bases; junction bases not matched to a gene: 4. The CDR3 sequence: CASSVEAGGLEQFF. CDR3 in DNA: TGTGCCAGCAGCGTAGAAGCGGGAGGGCTAGAGCAGTTCTTC.

The J gene is TRBJ2-6, the V gene TRBV2; D possibly corresponds to TRBD2 (5 bases). The V end lost 4 bases, the J end lost 0 bases, and 10 bases lay between the germline ends. CDR3 length: 16 amino acids. CDR1 is SNHLY and CDR2 is FYNNEI in the germline V gene. The CDR3 here is CASSGGALSGANVLTF. DNA of the CDR3: TGTGCCAGCAGTGGGGGAGCCCTCTCTGGGGCCAACGTCCTGACTTTC.

This rearrangement joins TRBV15 to TRBJ2-6, with no clear D. Trimming pared 5 bases from V and 0 bases from J, leaving 11 bases between. CDR1 and CDR2 from the germline V gene are LNHNV and YYDKDF (reference sequence). This CDR3 region has 16 residues. The CDR3 region has the DNA TGTGCCACCAGCGGCCTAGACAACTCTGGGGCCAACGTCCTGACTTTC. Its translation: CATSGLDNSGANVLTF.

The V call is TRBV4-1, the J call TRBJ2-3; 9 bases align to TRBD2. Germline V gene lookup returns CDR1 MGHRA and CDR2 YSYEKL. After removal of 6 bases from V and 3 bases from J, the junction contained 7 bases not matched to a gene. CDR3 length equals 15 residues. CDR3 sequence (DNA): TGCGCCAGCAGTCTTTTTGCGGGGGGGACAGATACGCAGTATTTT. This translates into CASSLFAGGTDTQYF.

The sample holds a few counts of this clone. J is TRBJ2-3 and V is TRBV28; D might be TRBD2 (7 bases). Trimming pared 6 bases from V and 2 bases from J, leaving 15 bases between. CDR1 and CDR2 (germline): MDHEN, SYDVKM. The CDR3 loop spans 15 amino acids. CDR3 nucleotides: TGTGCCAGCAGCCCAGCGGGACACTACACAGATACGCAGTATTTT. This codes for CASSPAGHYTDTQYF. Together with reference TRBV28 and TRBJ2-3, the CDR3 gives the full variable domain: DVKVTQSSRYLVKRTGEKVFLECVQDMDHENMFWYRQDPGLGLRLIYFSYDVKMKEKGDIPEGYSVSREKKERFSLILESASTNQTSMYLCASSPAGHYTDTQYFGPGTRLTVL.

The chain has TRBV5-1 and TRBJ1-2, with 8 bases that match TRBD1. This CDR3 is built from 15 residues. Per germline, CDR1 SGHRS and CDR2 YFSETQ. Trimming at V came to 3 bases and at J to 8 bases, leaving 12 bases not matched to a gene. The CDR3 DNA reads TGCGCCAGCAGCTCATCCGGGACAGGAGGAGAAGGCTACACCTTC. Translation: CASSSSGTGGEGYTF.

This clone was found a few times. The V and J genes are TRBV4-2 and TRBJ1-5; 11 bases are a match to TRBD1. CDR3 length: 16 amino acids. Trimming cost V 4 bases and J 3 bases; bases outside gene matches: 5. Germline V gene data show CDR1 as LGHNA and CDR2 as YNFKEQ. The chain's CDR3 is CASSPRGQGDNQPQHF. The DNA for the CDR3 is TGTGCCAGCAGCCCCCGGGGACAGGGGGACAATCAGCCCCAGCATTTT.